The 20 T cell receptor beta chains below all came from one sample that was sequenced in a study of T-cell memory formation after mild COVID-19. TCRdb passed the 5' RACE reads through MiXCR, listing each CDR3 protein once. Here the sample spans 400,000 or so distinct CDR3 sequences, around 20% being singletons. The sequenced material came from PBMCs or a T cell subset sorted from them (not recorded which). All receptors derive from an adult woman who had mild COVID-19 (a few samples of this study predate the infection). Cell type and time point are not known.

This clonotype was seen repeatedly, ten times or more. CDR3 DNA: TGTGCCAGCAGTCAAACGGTCGACCTTTTTGGGGGCAATCAGCCCCAGCATTTT. This gives the protein CASSQTVDLFGGNQPQHF. The gene calls are TRBV27 and TRBJ1-5; no reliable D call. The CDR3 spans 18 residues. Trimming pared 5 bases from V and 2 bases from J, leaving 22 bases between. Germline V lookup: CDR1 MNHEY, CDR2 SMNVEV (reference sequence).

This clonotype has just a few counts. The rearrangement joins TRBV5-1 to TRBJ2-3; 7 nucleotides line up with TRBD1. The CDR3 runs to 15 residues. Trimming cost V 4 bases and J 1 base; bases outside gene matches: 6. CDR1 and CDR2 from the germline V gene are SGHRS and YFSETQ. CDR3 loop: CASSPGQEGTDTQYF. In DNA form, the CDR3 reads TGCGCCAGCAGCCCCGGACAGGAAGGCACAGATACGCAGTATTTT.

DNA for the CDR3: TGCGCCAGCAGCCTAACACGGGACCTGCTAGGAAATGAGCAGTTCTTC. Amino acids: CASSLTRDLLGNEQFF. The chain has TRBV4-1 and TRBJ2-1; D is possibly TRBD1 or TRBD2 (5 bases each). Trimming removed 4 bases from V and 7 bases from J, with 20 bases in between. The CDR3 has 16 residues. Germline values: CDR1 MGHRA, CDR2 YSYEKL.

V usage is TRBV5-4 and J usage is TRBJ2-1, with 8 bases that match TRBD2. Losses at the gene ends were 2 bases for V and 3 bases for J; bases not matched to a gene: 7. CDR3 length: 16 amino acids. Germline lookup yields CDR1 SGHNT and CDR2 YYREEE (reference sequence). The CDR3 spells CASSLSGRGGYNEQFF. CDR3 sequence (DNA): TGTGCCAGCAGCTTAAGCGGGAGAGGGGGCTACAATGAGCAGTTCTTC.

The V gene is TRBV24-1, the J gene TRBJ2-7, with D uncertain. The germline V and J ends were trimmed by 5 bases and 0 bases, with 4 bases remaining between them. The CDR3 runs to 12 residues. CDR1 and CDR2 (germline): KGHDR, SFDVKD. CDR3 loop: CATSGSSYEQYF. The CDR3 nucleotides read TGTGCCACCAGTGGTTCCTCCTACGAGCAGTACTTC.

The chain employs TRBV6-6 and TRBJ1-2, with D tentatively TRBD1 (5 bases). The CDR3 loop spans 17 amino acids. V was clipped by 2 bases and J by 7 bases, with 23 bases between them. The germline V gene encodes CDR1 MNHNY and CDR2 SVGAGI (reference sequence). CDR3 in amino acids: CASSYGRVSMDKFGYTF. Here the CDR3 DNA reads TGTGCCAGCAGTTACGGGAGAGTCAGTATGGACAAGTTTGGCTACACCTTC.

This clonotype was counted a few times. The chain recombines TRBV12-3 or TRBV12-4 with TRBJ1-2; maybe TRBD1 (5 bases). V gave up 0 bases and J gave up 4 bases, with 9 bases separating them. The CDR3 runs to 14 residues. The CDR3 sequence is CASSLAHRTYGYTF. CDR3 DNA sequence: TGTGCCAGCAGTTTAGCCCACAGGACCTATGGCTACACCTTC.

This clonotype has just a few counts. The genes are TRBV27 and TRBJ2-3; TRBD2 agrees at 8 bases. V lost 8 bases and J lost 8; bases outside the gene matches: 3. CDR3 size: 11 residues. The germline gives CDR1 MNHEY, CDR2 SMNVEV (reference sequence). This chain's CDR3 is CASYGRGTQYF. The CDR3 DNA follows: TGTGCCAGCTACGGGAGGGGTACGCAGTATTTT.

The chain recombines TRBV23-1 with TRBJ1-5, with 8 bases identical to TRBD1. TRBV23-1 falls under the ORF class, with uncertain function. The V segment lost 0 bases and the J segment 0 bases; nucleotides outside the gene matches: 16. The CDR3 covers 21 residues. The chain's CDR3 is CASSQSDLRDRGHYSNQPQHF. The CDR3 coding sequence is TGCGCCAGCAGTCAATCTGACTTGCGAGACAGGGGACACTATAGCAATCAGCCCCAGCATTTT.

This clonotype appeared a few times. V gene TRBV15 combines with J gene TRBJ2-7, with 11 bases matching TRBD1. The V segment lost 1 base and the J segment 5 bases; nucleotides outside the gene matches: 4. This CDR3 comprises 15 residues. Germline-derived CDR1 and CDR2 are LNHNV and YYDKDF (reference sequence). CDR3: CATSRVRDRGDEQYF. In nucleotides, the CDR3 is TGTGCCACCAGCAGAGTCCGGGACAGGGGGGACGAGCAGTACTTC.

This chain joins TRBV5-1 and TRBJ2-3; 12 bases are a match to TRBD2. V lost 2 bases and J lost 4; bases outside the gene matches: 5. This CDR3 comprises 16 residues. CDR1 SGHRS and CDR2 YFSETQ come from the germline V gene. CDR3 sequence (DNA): TGCGCCAGCAGCTTTGGACTAGCGGGGATGGCAGATACGCAGTATTTT. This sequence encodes CASSFGLAGMADTQYF.

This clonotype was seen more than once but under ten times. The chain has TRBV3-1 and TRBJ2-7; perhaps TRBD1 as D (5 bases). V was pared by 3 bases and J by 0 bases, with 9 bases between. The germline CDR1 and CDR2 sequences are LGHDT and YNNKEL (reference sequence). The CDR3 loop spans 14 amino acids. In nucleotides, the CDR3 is TGTGCCAGCAGCCACCAGGGCGCCTCCTACGAGCAGTACTTC. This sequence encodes CASSHQGASYEQYF.

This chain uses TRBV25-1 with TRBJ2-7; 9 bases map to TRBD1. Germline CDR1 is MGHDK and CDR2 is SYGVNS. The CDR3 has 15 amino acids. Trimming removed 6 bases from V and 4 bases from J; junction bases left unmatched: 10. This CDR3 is CASSATGGAGYEQYF. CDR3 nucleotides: TGTGCCAGCAGCGCCACAGGGGGCGCTGGGTACGAGCAGTACTTC.

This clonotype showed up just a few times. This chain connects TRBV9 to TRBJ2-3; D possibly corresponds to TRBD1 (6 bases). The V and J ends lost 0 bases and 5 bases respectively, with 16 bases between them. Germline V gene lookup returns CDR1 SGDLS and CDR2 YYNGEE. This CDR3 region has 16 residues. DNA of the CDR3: TGTGCCAGCAGCGTAGACTCTGGGGTCAGGGGAGATACGCAGTATTTT. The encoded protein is CASSVDSGVRGDTQYF.

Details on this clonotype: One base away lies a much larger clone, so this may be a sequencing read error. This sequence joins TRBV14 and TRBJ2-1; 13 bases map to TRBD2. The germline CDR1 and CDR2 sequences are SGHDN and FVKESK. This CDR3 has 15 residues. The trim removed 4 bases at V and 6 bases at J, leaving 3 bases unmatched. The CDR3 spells CASSPGTSGINEQFF. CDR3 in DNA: TGTGCCAGCAGCCCGGGGACTAGCGGGATCAATGAGCAGTTCTTC.

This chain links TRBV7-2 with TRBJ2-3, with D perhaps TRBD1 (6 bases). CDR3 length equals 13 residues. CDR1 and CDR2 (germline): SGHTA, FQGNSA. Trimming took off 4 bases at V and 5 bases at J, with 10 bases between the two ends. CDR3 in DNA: TGTGCCAGCAGCTACGCCAGGGGAGATACGCAGTATTTT. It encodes CASSYARGDTQYF.

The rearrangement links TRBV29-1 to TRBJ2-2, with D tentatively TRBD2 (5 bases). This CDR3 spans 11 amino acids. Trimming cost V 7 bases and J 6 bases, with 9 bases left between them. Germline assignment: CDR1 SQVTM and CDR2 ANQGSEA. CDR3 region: CSAEGSGELFF. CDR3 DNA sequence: TGCAGCGCCGAGGGTTCCGGGGAGCTGTTTTTT.

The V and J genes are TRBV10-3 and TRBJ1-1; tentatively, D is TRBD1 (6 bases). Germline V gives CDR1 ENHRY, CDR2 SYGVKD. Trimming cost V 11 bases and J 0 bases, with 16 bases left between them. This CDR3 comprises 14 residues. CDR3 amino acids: CAEGGARLNTEAFF. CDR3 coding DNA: TGTGCCGAGGGGGGGGCGCGTCTGAACACTGAAGCTTTCTTT.

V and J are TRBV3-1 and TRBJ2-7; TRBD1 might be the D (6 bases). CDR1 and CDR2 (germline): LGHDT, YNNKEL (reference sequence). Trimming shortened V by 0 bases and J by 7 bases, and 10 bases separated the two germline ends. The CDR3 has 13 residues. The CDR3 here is CASSQEVTGEQYF. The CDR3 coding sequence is TGTGCCAGCAGCCAAGAAGTGACAGGAGAGCAGTACTTC.

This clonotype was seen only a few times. The CDR3 loop reads CASSPGILAGTDTQYF. The CDR3 DNA reads as TGTGCCAGCAGCCCAGGCATCCTAGCGGGCACAGATACGCAGTATTTT. The chain recombines TRBV7-3 with TRBJ2-3; 7 bases line up with TRBD2. CDR3 size: 16 residues. Trimming took 5 bases from V and 1 from J; bases not matched to a gene: 9. Germline V gene data show CDR1 as SGHTA and CDR2 as FQGTGA.